The rows below give T cell receptor beta chains drawn from one sample of a study of shared clonotypes between healthy human individuals. Libraries were prepared by immunoSEQ multiplex PCR; TCRdb keeps only in-frame clonotypes and omits some of them. The sample holds more than 900,000 clones; around 82% are singletons and the top ten take 0.6% to 0.7%. The sample consisted of memory CD4+ T cells from PBMCs. These receptors all stem from a man between 18 and 29 years old in good health. Some clones in this sample may be carry-over from other donors' samples. CDR3s include the opening cysteine and the closing phenylalanine or tryptophan. A D gene is named only where the DNA matches it firmly. Expanded clones get a size class; other rows say once, few or many, or leave the size out.

j_gene,v_gene,abundance,d_gene,CDR3aa,CDR3nt
TRBJ2-2,TRBV5-4,few,NA,CASSLRERDTGELFF,TGTGCCAGCAGCCTTAGAGAGCGGGACACCGGGGAGCTGTTTTTT
TRBJ1-2,TRBV27,NA,TRBD1,CASSPNRGYGYGYTF,TGTGCCAGCAGTCCCAACAGGGGATACGGCTATGGCTACACCTTC
TRBJ2-7,TRBV28,NA,TRBD1,CASSLKGRGPYEQYF,TGTGCCAGCAGTTTAAAGGGCAGGGGGCCCTACGAGCAGTACTTC
TRBJ2-2,TRBV4-1,NA,NA,CASSHILRRTGELFF,TGCGCCAGCAGCCATATTTTGCGTCGGACCGGGGAGCTGTTTTTT
TRBJ2-2,TRBV5-6,NA,NA,CASSLGLRNTGELFF,TGTGCCAGCAGCTTGGGGCTACGGAACACCGGGGAGCTGTTTTTT
TRBJ1-1,TRBV6-6,NA,NA,CASRRTVNTEAFF,TGTGCCAGCAGACGGACCGTGAACACTGAAGCTTTCTTT
TRBJ1-4,TRBV5-1,NA,NA,CASSLAGSIEKLFF,TGCGCCAGCAGCTTGGCTGGTTCTATTGAAAAACTGTTTTTT
TRBJ1-3,TRBV6-6,many,TRBD1,CASSYSDRGRGNTIYF,TGTGCCAGCAGTTACTCAGACAGGGGGCGAGGAAACACCATATATTTT
TRBJ2-6,TRBV28,once,TRBD1,CASSLDRAGANVLTF,TGTGCCAGCAGTTTAGACAGGGCTGGGGCCAACGTCCTGACTTTC
TRBJ2-3,TRBV9,NA,NA,CASSVGSDTQYF,TGTGCCAGCAGCGTAGGATCAGATACGCAGTATTTT
TRBJ2-2,TRBV11-2,once,TRBD2,CASSIGLAGGMSTGELFF,TGTGCCAGCAGCATCGGACTAGCGGGAGGTATGAGCACCGGGGAGCTGTTTTTT
TRBJ1-5,TRBV7-9,NA,NA,CASSPRGDQPQHF,TGTGCCAGCAGCCCTAGGGGGGATCAGCCCCAGCATTTT
TRBJ2-3,TRBV15,NA,NA,CATLPSGVDTQYF,TGTGCCACTTTACCGTCAGGGGTAGATACGCAGTATTTT
TRBJ1-4,TRBV5-4,NA,NA,CASSLASDEKLFF,TGTGCCAGCAGCTTGGCGTCAGATGAAAAACTGTTTTTT
TRBJ2-3,TRBV9,once,TRBD2,CASSPSGRMTDTQYF,TGTGCCAGCAGCCCTAGCGGGAGAATGACAGATACGCAGTATTTT
TRBJ2-5,TRBV18,NA,TRBD2,CASSRRTSGGQETQYF,TGTGCCAGCTCACGGCGGACTAGCGGGGGACAAGAGACCCAGTACTTC
TRBJ2-6,TRBV28,NA,NA,CASSQGGDSGANVLTF,TGTGCCAGCAGCCAAGGGGGGGACTCTGGGGCCAACGTCCTGACTTTC
TRBJ1-1,TRBV7-6,NA,NA,CASSLGGVTEAFF,TGTGCCAGCAGCCTAGGGGGGGTTACTGAAGCTTTCTTT
TRBJ2-7,TRBV6-5,once,TRBD2,CASSYSKAGAYEQYF,TGTGCCAGCAGTTACTCAAAAGCGGGAGCCTACGAGCAGTACTTC
TRBJ2-2,TRBV18,few,NA,CASSLSYLGRNTGELFF,TGTGCCAGCTCACTCTCTTATCTCGGACGTAACACCGGGGAGCTGTTTTTT
TRBJ2-5,TRBV19,NA,TRBD2,CASHPGLAGDGTQYF,TGTGCCAGTCATCCGGGACTAGCGGGAGACGGGACCCAGTACTTC
TRBJ2-5,TRBV6-5,NA,NA,CASSSPGVWETQYF,TGTGCCAGCAGTAGCCCGGGAGTCTGGGAGACCCAGTACTTC
TRBJ2-1,TRBV4-1,once,TRBD2,CASSQEEGGRYHNEQFF,TGCGCCAGCAGCCAAGAGGAGGGCGGGAGGTACCACAATGAGCAGTTCTTC
TRBJ1-1,TRBV7-3,once,NA,CASSLGGQLNTEAFF,TGTGCCAGCAGCTTAGGCGGGCAGCTCAACACTGAAGCTTTCTTT
TRBJ2-3,TRBV2,NA,TRBD1,CASSGQGVTDTQYF,TGTGCCAGCAGTGGACAGGGGGTAACAGATACGCAGTATTTT
TRBJ2-7,TRBV7-9,NA,NA,CASSLNTYEQYF,TGTGCCAGCAGCTTAAACACCTACGAGCAGTACTTC
TRBJ2-2,TRBV7-3,NA,NA,CASTPKGGGELFF,TGTGCCAGCACCCCAAAGGGGGGCGGGGAGCTGTTTTTT
TRBJ2-7,TRBV6-6,NA,TRBD2,CASRLAGHSYEQYF,TGTGCCAGCAGACTAGCGGGACACTCCTACGAGCAGTACTTC
TRBJ2-5,TRBV10-3,NA,TRBD2,CAIRGTSGRVQETQYF,TGTGCCATCAGGGGAACTAGCGGGAGAGTCCAAGAGACCCAGTACTTC
TRBJ1-1,TRBV14,NA,NA,CASSPGRGAFF,TGTGCCAGCAGCCCGGGCAGGGGAGCTTTCTTT
TRBJ1-4,TRBV18,NA,NA,CASSPFTVQGGEKLFF,TGTGCCAGCTCACCCTTTACCGTTCAGGGTGGAGAAAAACTGTTTTTT
TRBJ2-3,TRBV5-1,NA,NA,CASSLLGTDTQYF,TGCGCCAGCAGCTTGTTAGGCACAGATACGCAGTATTTT
TRBJ2-2,TRBV28,NA,NA,CASSLNPGATGELFF,TGTGCCAGCAGTTTAAATCCCGGGGCCACCGGGGAGCTGTTTTTT
TRBJ2-6,TRBV7-2,NA,NA,CASSFPGGGANVLTF,TGTGCCAGCAGCTTTCCAGGCGGTGGGGCCAACGTCCTGACTTTC
TRBJ1-2,TRBV27,NA,TRBD1,CASSSGTGEGYTF,TGTGCCAGCAGCTCCGGGACAGGGGAAGGCTACACCTTC
TRBJ2-5,TRBV18,NA,NA,CASSPTETQYF,TGTGCCAGCTCACCGACTGAGACCCAGTACTTC
TRBJ2-5,TRBV25-1,many,NA,CASTAGETQYF,TGTGCCAGCACGGCGGGGGAGACCCAGTACTTC
TRBJ1-1,TRBV21-1,NA,NA,CASSNGQSRAAQLADTEAFF,TGTGCCAGCAGCAACGGACAAAGTCGCGCGGCCCAACTCGCGGACACTGAAGCTTTCTTT
TRBJ2-3,TRBV9,NA,TRBD2,CASSIFPLGLADTDTQYF,TGTGCCAGCAGCATTTTCCCTCTGGGACTAGCGGACACAGATACGCAGTATTTT
TRBJ2-7,TRBV9,NA,TRBD2,CASSVGSREFSYEQYF,TGTGCCAGCAGCGTAGGGTCGCGGGAGTTTAGCTACGAGCAGTACTTC
TRBJ1-5,TRBV30,NA,NA,CAWNMGTGNQPQHF,TGTGCCTGGAACATGGGGACGGGCAATCAGCCCCAGCATTTT
TRBJ2-5,TRBV10-3,NA,NA,CAIRTEQETQYF,TGTGCCATCAGGACAGAACAAGAGACCCAGTACTTC
TRBJ2-7,TRBV2,many,NA,CASSRDGGSYEQYF,TGTGCCAGCAGTCGTGACGGGGGTTCCTACGAGCAGTACTTC
TRBJ1-3,TRBV9,NA,NA,CASSSHDRSSGNTIYF,TGTGCCAGCAGCTCTCACGACAGGAGCTCTGGAAACACCATATATTTT
TRBJ1-5,TRBV6-6,NA,NA,CASSRGNNQPQHF,TGTGCCAGCAGTAGAGGAAACAATCAGCCCCAGCATTTT
TRBJ2-3,TRBV5-1,NA,NA,CASSSGLQADTQYF,TGCGCCAGCAGCTCCGGACTACAAGCAGATACGCAGTATTTT
TRBJ2-5,TRBV6-4,NA,NA,CASSDSSRAKETQYF,TGTGCCAGCAGTGACTCGAGCAGGGCGAAAGAGACCCAGTACTTC
TRBJ2-7,TRBV5-1,NA,NA,CASRSYLSSGEQYF,TGCGCCAGCAGAAGCTACCTAAGCTCTGGCGAGCAGTACTTC
TRBJ2-7,TRBV2,NA,TRBD1,CAGGRDRPYEQYF,TGTGCCGGGGGCAGGGACAGGCCCTACGAGCAGTACTTC
TRBJ2-1,TRBV7-9,NA,NA,CASSLEKRLIYNEQFF,TGTGCCAGCAGCTTAGAGAAGCGGCTGATCTACAATGAGCAGTTCTTC
TRBJ1-3,TRBV15,NA,NA,CATSRDLGSSGNTIYF,TGTGCCACCAGCAGAGATCTGGGGAGCTCTGGAAACACCATATATTTT
TRBJ1-5,TRBV7-2,once,NA,CASSPEHSNQPQHF,TGTGCCAGCAGCCCAGAACATAGCAATCAGCCCCAGCATTTT
TRBJ1-1,TRBV5-1,NA,NA,CASSSLPTNTEAFF,TGCGCCAGCAGCTCTCTTCCGACAAACACTGAAGCTTTCTTT
TRBJ2-7,TRBV5-1,NA,NA,CASSFTAAGSREQYF,TGCGCCAGCAGCTTTACGGCGGCAGGCTCCCGTGAGCAGTACTTC
TRBJ1-5,TRBV6-6,once,NA,CASSPPGISNQPQHF,TGTGCCAGCAGTCCCCCCGGCATTAGCAATCAGCCCCAGCATTTT